This T cell receptor (beta chain) was identified in a study of patients and donors after allogeneic stem cell transplantation. The length of the CDR3 is 14 residues. Germline V gene sequence: CDR1 SGHTA, CDR2 FQGTGA. The J segment lost 14 bases and the V segment lost 1 base, leaving 13 bases of the junction unmatched. MiXCR, applied by TCRdb to the RT-PCR reads, yields one record per CDR3 protein. Here the sample spans 920,000 or so distinct CDR3 sequences, more than 15% being singletons. The clonotype originates from a human donor who was either an allogeneic HSCT recipient or a stem cell or donor lymphocyte infusion donor (not recorded which). It is not recorded whose cells these are; they may come from a transplant donor. J is TRBJ1-2 and V is TRBV7-3, with TRBD1 identical over 7 bases. Sequenced material: blood, either unsorted or a sorted T cell fraction (not recorded which). Written as DNA, the CDR3 is TGTGCCAGCAGCTTAATCGGGGGGGACAGCGGTCGAACCTTC. Translating it yields CASSLIGGDSGRTF.